This TCR beta chain is from a study of breast tumors, draining lymph nodes, adjacent tissues. Study findings and constraints: Tumor T cell lymph node origin was a supported hypothesis, not proven.

The sample holds many counts of this clonotype. Antigen specificity is unknown. This CDR3 contains 14 residues. The junction had 5 bases not matched to a gene; V was cut back by 6 bases and J by 9 bases. From germline, CDR1 is MNHEY and CDR2 SVGAGI. A single record per CDR3 protein comes from TCRdb applying MiXCR to the multiplex PCR reads. The table records about 200,000 distinct CDR3 sequences, approximately 33% of them present only once. The lymph nodes were axillary draining lymph nodes from breast cancer patients. The chain has TRBV6-5 and TRBJ1-6, with 10 bases that match TRBD1. Sequenced: axillary lymph node tissue. This receptor was identified in a female donor with breast cancer. Some clones in this sample may be carry-over from other donors' samples. This CDR3 reads CASRVDRGRSPLHF. The CDR3 region has the DNA TGTGCCAGCAGAGTCGACAGGGGGCGTTCACCCCTCCACTTT.